This entry lists 20 T cell receptor beta chains sequenced from one sample in a study of response to subunit inactivated influenza vaccine (dated by TCRdb to between 2017 and 2018). The library relied on RT-PCR. Sequencing was performed on an Illumina HiSeq 2500. The public reads were quality trimmed at Q25 with fastp and then assembled into clones with MiXCR by TCRdb, keeping productive beta chains. Each entry merges the rows of one CDR3 protein and shows their most common DNA and genes. The sample profile shows about 700,000 distinct CDR3 sequences; 11% to 15% of them were found once. The biggest ten clones account for approximately 7% of the sample. The sequencing here drew on PBMCs from blood, taken 14 days before vaccination. The receptors originated from a man between 45 and 60 years old who received an inactivated influenza vaccine. Donor details come from another sample of the same person, matched by shared clones.

This clonotype was seen just once. The V call is TRBV5-1, the J call TRBJ1-5; D may be TRBD1 (6 bases). V was trimmed by 4 bases and J by 7 bases, leaving 18 bases between them. The CDR3 totals 15 residues. Germline CDR1 reads SGHRS; CDR2 reads YFSETQ. CDR3 in amino acids: CASSLGAGGDQPQHF. The CDR3 DNA reads TGCGCCAGCAGCCTGGGAGCTGGGGGCGACCAGCCCCAGCATTTT.

This clonotype was seen a handful of times. V and J are TRBV4-1 and TRBJ2-3, with 9 bases fitting TRBD1. This CDR3 spans 16 amino acids. Germline CDR1 and CDR2: MGHRA and YSYEKL. V gave up 1 base and J gave up 1 base; unmatched junction bases: 3. The CDR3, as DNA: TGCGCCAGCAGCCAAGGGTGGACAGGGGGCACAGATACGCAGTATTTT. Its protein is CASSQGWTGGTDTQYF.

This clonotype is a singleton in its sample. The rearrangement uses TRBV28 and TRBJ2-7; possibly TRBD1 for D (6 bases). Looked up from germline, CDR1 is MDHEN and CDR2 is SYDVKM. Deletions cut 7 bases from V and 0 bases from J, with 16 bases between. CDR3 length equals 15 residues. The CDR3 region has the DNA TGTGCCAGCACCGAAGACAGGTCCCACTCCTACGAGCAGTACTTC. Encoded protein: CASTEDRSHSYEQYF. Filled out from reference TRBV28 and TRBJ2-7, the complete variable domain reads DVKVTQSSRYLVKRTGEKVFLECVQDMDHENMFWYRQDPGLGLRLIYFSYDVKMKEKGDIPEGYSVSREKKERFSLILESASTNQTSMYLCASTEDRSHSYEQYFGPGTRLTVT.

This chain uses TRBV6-2 or TRBV6-3 with TRBJ2-1, with 12 bases matching TRBD2. The CDR3 runs 15 residues. V lost 7 bases, J lost 6 bases, and 7 bases stayed unmatched. CDR1 is MNHEY and CDR2 is SVGEGT in the germline V gene. CDR3 DNA: TGTGCCAGCACCGTACCTAGCGGGAGGGGCAATGAGCAGTTCTTC. The encoded protein is CASTVPSGRGNEQFF.

This clonotype has only a few counts. V usage is TRBV12-3 or TRBV12-4 and J usage is TRBJ1-2, with 8 positions matching TRBD1. Trimming cost V 1 base and J 6 bases; bases outside gene matches: 1. This CDR3 has 13 residues. This CDR3 is CASSLGQGHGYTF. CDR3 sequence (DNA): TGTGCCAGCAGTTTAGGACAGGGGCATGGCTACACCTTC.

The CDR3 nucleotides are TGCGCCAGCAGCTTGAGCCCGGGTGAAAAACTGTTTTTT. It yields the protein CASSLSPGEKLFF. J is TRBJ1-4 and V is TRBV5-1; D is undetermined. The CDR3 has 13 amino acids. The ends were cut back, 1 base at V and 7 bases at J, with 8 bases in the middle. Germline V gene data show CDR1 as SGHRS and CDR2 as YFSETQ.

The rearrangement joins TRBV5-1 to TRBJ1-2; 9 bases fit TRBD1. V trimming: 1 base; J trimming: 6 bases; junction bases outside the gene matches: 4. Germline assignment: CDR1 SGHRS and CDR2 YFSETQ. The CDR3 runs 14 residues. CDR3 nucleotides: TGCGCCAGCAGCTTGCCAGGGACAGGGAATGGCTACACCTTC. This gives the protein CASSLPGTGNGYTF.

This clonotype was counted only a few times. The chain has TRBV9 and TRBJ2-7, with no clear D. Germline-derived CDR1 and CDR2 are SGDLS and YYNGEE. V lost 0 bases, J lost 0 bases, and 4 bases lay in between. The CDR3 totals 13 residues. CDR3 in DNA: TGTGCCAGCAGCGTAGAGCTCTCCTACGAGCAGTACTTC. This gives the protein CASSVELSYEQYF.

The table lists this clonotype with a few counts. This chain uses TRBV5-8 with TRBJ2-1, with D uncertain. The CDR3 loop spans 17 amino acids. Germline CDR1 and CDR2: SGHTS and YDEGEE. V was trimmed by 4 bases and J by 0 bases, leaving 17 bases between them. Here the CDR3 DNA reads TGTGCCAGCAGCGGCCCTTTGGTGGGCCTCTCCTACAATGAGCAGTTCTTC. Translation gives CASSGPLVGLSYNEQFF.

This clonotype was counted a few times. The chain couples TRBV7-2 to TRBJ1-3; D is perhaps TRBD1 (5 bases). From germline, CDR1 is SGHTA and CDR2 FQGNSA. V lost 4 bases, J lost 0 bases, and 16 bases lay in between. This CDR3 is 17 amino acids long. The CDR3 DNA sequence: TGTGCCAGCAGCTGGACCGGGGGGGATGCCTCTGGAAACACCATATATTTT. It translates to CASSWTGGDASGNTIYF.

This clonotype was picked up many times. The chain is built from TRBV4-3 and TRBJ2-1; 8 bases match TRBD1. Germline CDR1 is LGHNA and CDR2 is YSLEER. The CDR3 is 15 residues long. Unmatched junction bases numbered 4, after V lost 0 bases and J lost 6 bases. CDR3 sequence reads: CASSQERTGFNEQFF. For the CDR3, the DNA is TGCGCCAGCAGCCAAGAGAGGACAGGGTTCAATGAGCAGTTCTTC.

This clonotype occurred a few times. The chain has TRBV12-3 or TRBV12-4 and TRBJ2-5; D tentatively fits TRBD1 or TRBD2 (8 bases each). V was cut by 7 bases and J by 5 bases, with 23 bases left in between. The CDR3 is made up of 16 amino acids. The CDR3 here is CASTTQGGLGRETQYF. The DNA of the CDR3 is TGTGCCAGCACCACACAGGGGGGACTAGGGAGGGAGACCCAGTACTTC.

This chain links TRBV7-9 with TRBJ1-1; TRBD1 matches 9 bases. Losses at the gene ends were 5 bases for V and 5 bases for J; bases not matched to a gene: 6. CDR1 is SEHNR and CDR2 is FQNEAQ in the germline V gene (reference sequence). The CDR3 extends over 14 amino acids. The CDR3, as DNA: TGTGCCAGCAGCCCCAGGACAGGGGTAACTGAAGCTTTCTTT. This encodes CASSPRTGVTEAFF.

V gene TRBV24-1 combines with J gene TRBJ2-1; D could derive from TRBD1 or TRBD2 (6 bases each). This CDR3 region has 17 residues. Germline loops: CDR1 KGHDR, CDR2 SFDVKD. The V end was cut by 0 bases, the J end by 0 bases, with 11 bases between. The CDR3 DNA reads TGTGCCACCAGTGATTTGGGAGGGACAAGCTCCTACAATGAGCAGTTCTTC. This encodes CATSDLGGTSSYNEQFF.

This chain uses TRBV21-1 with TRBJ2-7. TRBV21-1 counts as a pseudogene. The CDR3 spans 12 residues. The DNA of the CDR3 is TGTGCCAGCATTGGTCTCACCTACGAGCAGTACTTC. Its protein is CASIGLTYEQYF.

The rearrangement links TRBV6-2 or TRBV6-3 to TRBJ2-1, with 12 bases that match TRBD2. The CDR3 spans 14 residues. Germline CDR1 is MNHEY and CDR2 is SVGEGT. The V gene end was trimmed by 11 bases and the J gene end by 11 bases; junction bases not matched to a gene: 13. CDR3 loop: CASREASGRDQQFF. Written as DNA, the CDR3 is TGTGCCTCGCGGGAGGCTAGCGGGAGGGATCAGCAGTTCTTC.

Many counts were recorded for this clonotype. The chain recombines TRBV28 with TRBJ1-5, with TRBD1 matching over 7 bases. Germline CDR1 MDHEN, CDR2 SYDVKM. Losses at the gene ends were 0 bases for V and 0 bases for J; bases not matched to a gene: 5. CDR3 size: 17 residues. The CDR3: CASSLWGQIISNQPQHF. CDR3 nucleotides: TGTGCCAGCAGTTTATGGGGACAGATAATTAGCAATCAGCCCCAGCATTTT.

The chain employs TRBV28 and TRBJ2-4; the D gene is possibly TRBD1 (5 bases). The CDR3 covers 16 residues. Trimming pared 3 bases from V and 7 bases from J, leaving 19 bases between. Germline loops: CDR1 MDHEN, CDR2 SYDVKM. CDR3 bases: TGTGCCAGCAGTTTTGGGGCAGCTTATCTCGGGAACATTCAGTACTTC. Protein product: CASSFGAAYLGNIQYF. The whole variable domain, remainder taken from reference TRBV28 and TRBJ2-4, is DVKVTQSSRYLVKRTGEKVFLECVQDMDHENMFWYRQDPGLGLRLIYFSYDVKMKEKGDIPEGYSVSREKKERFSLILESASTNQTSMYLCASSFGAAYLGNIQYFGAGTRLSVL.

This clonotype was counted between two and nine times. The rearrangement uses TRBV12-3 or TRBV12-4 and TRBJ2-2; 10 nucleotides agree with TRBD1. J lost 6 bases, V lost 6 bases, and 4 bases had no gene match. The CDR3 totals 14 residues. The CDR3: CASRTGTGAGELFF. The CDR3 coding sequence is TGTGCCAGCAGAACCGGGACAGGGGCCGGGGAGCTGTTTTTT.

This clonotype was observed a handful of times. The rearrangement joins TRBV28 to TRBJ1-1, with D hard to call. Trimming took 8 bases from V and 9 from J, leaving 22 bases between them. This CDR3 spans 14 amino acids. Germline CDR1 MDHEN, CDR2 SYDVKM. CDR3 protein: CASQSPARASKAFF. The CDR3 nucleotides read TGTGCCAGCCAAAGTCCGGCCAGAGCGTCTAAAGCTTTCTTT.